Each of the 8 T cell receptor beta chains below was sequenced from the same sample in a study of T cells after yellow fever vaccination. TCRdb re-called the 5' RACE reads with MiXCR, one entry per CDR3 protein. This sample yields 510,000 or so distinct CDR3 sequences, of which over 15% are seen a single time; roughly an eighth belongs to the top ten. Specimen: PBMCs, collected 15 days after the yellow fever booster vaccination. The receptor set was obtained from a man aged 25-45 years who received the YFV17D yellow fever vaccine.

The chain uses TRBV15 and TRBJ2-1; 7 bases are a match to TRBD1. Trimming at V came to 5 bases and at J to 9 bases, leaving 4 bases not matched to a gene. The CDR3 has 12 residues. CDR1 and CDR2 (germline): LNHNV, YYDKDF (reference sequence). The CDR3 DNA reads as TGTGCCACCAGCGAAAACAGGGGTGAGCAGTTCTTC. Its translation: CATSENRGEQFF.

Here the CDR3 reads CASSNARGGTDTQYF. The DNA of the CDR3 is TGCGCCAGCAGCAATGCCCGGGGGGGCACAGATACGCAGTATTTT. The rearrangement links TRBV5-1 to TRBJ2-3; the match to TRBD2 covers 7 bases. V shed 4 bases and J 1 base; nucleotides not matched to a gene: 6. The CDR3 covers 15 residues. The germline V gene encodes CDR1 SGHRS and CDR2 YFSETQ.

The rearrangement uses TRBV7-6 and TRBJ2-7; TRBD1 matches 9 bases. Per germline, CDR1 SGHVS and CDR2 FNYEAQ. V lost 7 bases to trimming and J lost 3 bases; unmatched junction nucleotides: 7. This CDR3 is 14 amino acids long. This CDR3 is CASTKGQGNYEQYF. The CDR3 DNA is TGTGCCAGCACCAAAGGACAGGGGAACTACGAGCAGTACTTC.

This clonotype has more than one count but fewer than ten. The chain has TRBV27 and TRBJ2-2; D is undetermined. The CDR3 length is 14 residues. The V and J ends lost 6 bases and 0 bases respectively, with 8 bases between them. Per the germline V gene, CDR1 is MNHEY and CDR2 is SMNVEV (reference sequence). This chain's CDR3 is CASRTATNTGELFF. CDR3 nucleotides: TGTGCCAGCAGGACGGCGACGAACACCGGGGAGCTGTTTTTT.

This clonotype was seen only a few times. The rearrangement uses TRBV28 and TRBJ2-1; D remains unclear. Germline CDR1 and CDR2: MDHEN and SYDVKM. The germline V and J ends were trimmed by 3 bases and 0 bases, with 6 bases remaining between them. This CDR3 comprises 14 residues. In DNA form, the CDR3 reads TGTGCCAGCAGTTTCGAACGCTCCTACAATGAGCAGTTCTTC. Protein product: CASSFERSYNEQFF.

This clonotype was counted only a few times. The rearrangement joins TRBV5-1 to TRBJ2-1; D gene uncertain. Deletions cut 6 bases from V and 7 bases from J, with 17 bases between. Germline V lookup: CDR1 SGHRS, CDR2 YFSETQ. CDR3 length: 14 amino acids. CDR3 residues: CASTAPGRMNEQFF. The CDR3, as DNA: TGCGCCAGCACCGCTCCCGGTAGGATGAATGAGCAGTTCTTC.

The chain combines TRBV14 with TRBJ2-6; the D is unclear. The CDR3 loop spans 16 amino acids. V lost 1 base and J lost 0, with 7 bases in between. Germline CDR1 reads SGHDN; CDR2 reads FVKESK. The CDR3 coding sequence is TGTGCCAGCAGCCAAGTTAAGGACTCTGGGGCCAACGTCCTGACTTTC. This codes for CASSQVKDSGANVLTF.

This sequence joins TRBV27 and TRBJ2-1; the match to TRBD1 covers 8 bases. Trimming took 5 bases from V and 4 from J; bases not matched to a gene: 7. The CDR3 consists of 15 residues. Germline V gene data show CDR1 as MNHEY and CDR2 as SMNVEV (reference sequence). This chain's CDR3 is CASSPTGALYNEQFF. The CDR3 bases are TGTGCCAGCAGTCCGACAGGGGCCCTTTACAATGAGCAGTTCTTC.